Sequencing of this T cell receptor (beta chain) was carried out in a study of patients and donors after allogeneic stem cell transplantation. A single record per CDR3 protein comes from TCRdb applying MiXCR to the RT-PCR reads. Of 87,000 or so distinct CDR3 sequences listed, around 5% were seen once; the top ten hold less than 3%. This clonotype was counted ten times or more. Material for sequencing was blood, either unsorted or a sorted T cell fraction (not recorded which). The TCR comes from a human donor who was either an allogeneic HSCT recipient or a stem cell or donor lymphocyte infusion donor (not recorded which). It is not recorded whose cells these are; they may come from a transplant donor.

The CDR3 DNA sequence: TGTGCCAGCAGCCAGGCGGTTAGGGGAGAAAAACTGTTTTTT. Its protein is CASSQAVRGEKLFF. The chain joins TRBV3-1 to TRBJ1-4; D possibly corresponds to TRBD1 (5 bases). The CDR3 is 14 residues long. V was clipped by 3 bases and J by 8 bases, with 13 bases between them. Germline V CDR1 and CDR2: LGHDT, YNNKEL (reference sequence).